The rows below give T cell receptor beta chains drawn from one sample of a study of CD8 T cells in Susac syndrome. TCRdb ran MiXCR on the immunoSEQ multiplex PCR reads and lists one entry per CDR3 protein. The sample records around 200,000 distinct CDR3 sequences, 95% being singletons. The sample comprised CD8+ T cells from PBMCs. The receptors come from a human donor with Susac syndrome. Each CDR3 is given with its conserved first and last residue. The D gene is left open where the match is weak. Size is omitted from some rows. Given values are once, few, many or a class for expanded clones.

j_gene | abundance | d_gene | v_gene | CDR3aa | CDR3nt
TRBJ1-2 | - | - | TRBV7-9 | CASSSNPANPNYGYTF | TGTGCCAGCAGCTCGAACCCAGCGAATCCTAACTATGGCTACACCTTC
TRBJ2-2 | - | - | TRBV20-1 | CSARDPRQVGTGELFF | TGCAGTGCTAGAGACCCAAGACAGGTTGGAACCGGGGAGCTGTTTTTT
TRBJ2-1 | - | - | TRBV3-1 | CASSQPHNEQFF | TGTGCCAGCAGCCAACCTCACAATGAGCAGTTCTTC
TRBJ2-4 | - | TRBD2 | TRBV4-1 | CASSQVAGWGENIQYF | TGCGCCAGCAGCCAAGTAGCGGGATGGGGGGAAAACATTCAGTACTTC
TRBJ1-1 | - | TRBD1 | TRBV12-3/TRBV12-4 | CASSRQGGRSAFF | TGTGCCAGCAGTCGACAGGGGGGGAGATCGGCTTTCTTT
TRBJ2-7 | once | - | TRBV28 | CASSFLSSYEQYF | TGTGCCAGCAGTTTTCTATCCAGCTACGAGCAGTACTTC
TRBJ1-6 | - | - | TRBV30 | CAWSPGSTYNSPLHF | TGTGCCTGGAGTCCCGGATCTACCTATAATTCACCCCTCCACTTT
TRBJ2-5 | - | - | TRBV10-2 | CASSGDGQETQYF | TGCGCCAGCAGTGGGGACGGCCAAGAGACCCAGTACTTC
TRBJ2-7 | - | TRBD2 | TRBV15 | CATSVAGADEQYF | TGTGCCACCTCGGTAGCGGGAGCCGACGAGCAGTACTTC
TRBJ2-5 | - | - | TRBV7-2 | CASSLVNEETQYF | TGTGCCAGCAGCTTAGTAAACGAAGAGACCCAGTACTTC
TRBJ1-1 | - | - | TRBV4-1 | CASSPSGAYTEAFF | TGCGCCAGCAGCCCTTCGGGGGCCTACACTGAAGCTTTCTTT
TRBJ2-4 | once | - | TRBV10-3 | CAISDTTGTKESTQYF | TGTGCCATCAGTGATACGACCGGGACCAAGGAGAGCACTCAGTACTTC
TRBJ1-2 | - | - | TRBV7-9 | CASSLDREGYTF | TGTGCCAGCAGCTTAGACCGGGAGGGCTACACCTTC
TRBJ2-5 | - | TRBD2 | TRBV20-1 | CSARALAGGVGETQYF | TGCAGTGCTAGAGCACTAGCGGGAGGGGTGGGGGAGACCCAGTACTTC
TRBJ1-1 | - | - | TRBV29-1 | CSVLDSEAFF | TGCAGCGTACTAGACAGTGAAGCTTTCTTT
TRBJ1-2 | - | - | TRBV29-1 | CSVGGFDGYTF | TGCAGCGTGGGAGGGTTCGATGGCTACACCTTC
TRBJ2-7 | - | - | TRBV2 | CASSMDGPYEQYF | TGTGCCAGCAGTATGGACGGGCCCTACGAGCAGTACTTC
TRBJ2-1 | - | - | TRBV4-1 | CASSQGRGFGSYNEQFF | TGCGCCAGCAGCCAGGGTAGGGGCTTCGGCTCCTACAATGAGCAGTTCTTC
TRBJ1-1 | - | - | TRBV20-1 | CSASSGNTEAFF | TGCAGTGCGTCATCCGGGAACACTGAAGCTTTCTTT
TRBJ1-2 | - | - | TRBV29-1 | CSVGEDRANYGYTF | TGCAGCGTTGGGGAGGACAGAGCTAACTATGGCTACACCTTC
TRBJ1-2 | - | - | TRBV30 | CAWEQGGGYGYTF | TGTGCCTGGGAACAGGGAGGGGGTTATGGCTACACCTTC
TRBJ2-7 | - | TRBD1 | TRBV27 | CASSFRDRESYEQYF | TGTGCCAGCAGTTTTCGGGACAGGGAATCCTACGAGCAGTACTTC
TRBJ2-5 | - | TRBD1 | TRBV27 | CASSLAGGPHPETQYF | TGTGCCAGCAGTTTAGCAGGGGGCCCACACCCAGAGACCCAGTACTTC
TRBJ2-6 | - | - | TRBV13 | CASSLRGASSGANVLTF | TGTGCCAGCAGCTTAAGGGGGGCTTCCTCTGGGGCCAACGTCCTGACTTTC
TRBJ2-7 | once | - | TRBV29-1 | CSVRGGSYEQYF | TGCAGCGTTAGAGGGGGCTCCTACGAGCAGTACTTC
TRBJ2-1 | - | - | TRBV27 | CASSLSRYNEQFF | TGTGCCAGCAGTTTATCTAGGTACAATGAGCAGTTCTTC
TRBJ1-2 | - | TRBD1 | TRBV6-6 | CASSLGQPDLGYGYTF | TGTGCCAGCAGTTTGGGACAGCCGGATCTAGGCTATGGCTACACCTTC
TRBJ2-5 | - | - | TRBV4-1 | CASSQTSSGETQYF | TGCGCCAGCAGCCAAACCTCAAGCGGGGAGACCCAGTACTTC
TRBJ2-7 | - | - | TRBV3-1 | CASSSTQETYYEQYF | TGTGCCAGCAGCTCAACACAGGAGACCTACTACGAGCAGTACTTC
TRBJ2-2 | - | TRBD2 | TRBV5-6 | CASSLELAGGNTGELFF | TGTGCCAGCAGCTTGGAGCTAGCGGGAGGAAACACCGGGGAGCTGTTTTTT
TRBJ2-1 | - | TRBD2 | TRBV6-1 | CASSEGASGKGEQFF | TGTGCCAGCAGTGAGGGAGCTAGCGGGAAAGGTGAGCAGTTCTTC
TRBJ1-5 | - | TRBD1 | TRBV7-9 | CASAGQGGLQPQHF | TGTGCCAGCGCAGGACAGGGTGGGCTCCAGCCCCAGCATTTT